Detailed here is one TCR beta chain. Its cognate antigen has yet to be identified. Base quality data are lacking; no much larger clone is found one base away. This entry belongs to a study of T cell repertoires and Cas9 in healthy adults (dated by TCRdb to between 2018 and 2020). Turning to the overall study: Within the CD4 and CD8 compartments, SpCas9-reactive T cells were assessed for multi-effector potency, cytotoxicity and lineage determination. The study looked at preexisting T cell immunity to the Streptococcus pyogenes Cas9 nuclease (SpCas9), which is used in CRISPR gene editing.

Library prep was done by the immunoSEQ multiplex PCR assay. The table comes from immuneACCESS by way of TCRdb, which keeps in-frame sequences with V and J called. Part of the clones is missing from these tables; in studies checked, under half for an unresolved V gene and the rest for unknown reasons. The sample includes 20,000 to 25,000 clones, with 90% observed a single time. In total, the top ten clones hold roughly 0.7% of the sample. CDR1 SGHRS and CDR2 YFSETQ were looked up in the germline V gene. The germline V and J ends show losses of 4 bases and 0 bases respectively, and no gene match explains 7 bases of the junction. The CDR3 covers 17 residues, taking in both the cysteine and the phenylalanine. Kept here is only the CDR3 DNA, which spans 51 bases and is read in frame from base 1. Healthy humans served as the donors. Beyond this particular receptor, the publication reports: In vitro, SpCas9-reactive regulatory T cells were reported to reduce the proliferation and function of SpCas9-reactive effector T cells.

Source material: CD4+ effector T cells (CD127+, CD25-, CD137-, CD154-) from PBMCs; culture status not recorded. Recombination linked TRBV5-1 to TRBJ2-2, with 9 bases in between that match TRBD2. This sequence was found in a human donor in good health. The sequence in DNA is TGCGCCAGCAGCCCCGGCGGGGGGGCCCCGAACACCGGGGAGCTGTTTTTT. Translated, it reads CASSPGGGAPNTGELFF. The CDR3, completed at both ends by the reference TRBV5-1 and TRBJ2-2 genes, gives the full variable domain KAGVTQTPRYLIKTRGQQVTLSCSPISGHRSVSWYQQTPGQGLQFLFEYFSETQRNKGNFPGRFSGRQFSNSRSEMNVSTLELGDSALYLCASSPGGGAPNTGELFFGEGSRLTVL.